A single sample gave rise to the 19 T cell receptor beta chains below, sequenced in a study of T-cell memory formation after mild COVID-19. TCRdb fed the 5' RACE reads into MiXCR, producing one record per CDR3 protein. Among 250,000 to 300,000 distinct CDR3 sequences listed, 15% to 20% were seen once. The sample consisted of PBMCs or a T cell subset sorted from them (not recorded which). The receptors were sampled from a young man who had mild COVID-19 (a few samples of this study predate the infection). Cell type and time point are not known.

The V and J genes are TRBV24-1 and TRBJ2-1; D is ambiguous. The CDR3 is 13 amino acids. The germline gives CDR1 KGHDR, CDR2 SFDVKD. The V gene lost 6 bases and the J gene lost 0 bases, with 5 bases spanning the gap. Written as DNA, the CDR3 is TGTGCCACCAGTAAAAGCTCCTACAATGAGCAGTTCTTC. Protein product: CATSKSSYNEQFF.

The V call is TRBV7-2, the J call TRBJ1-2, with 12 bases fitting TRBD1. V was clipped by 5 bases and J by 6 bases; unmatched bases: 10. CDR3 size: 16 residues. Germline V gives CDR1 SGHTA, CDR2 FQGNSA. In DNA form, the CDR3 reads TGTGCCAGCAGCCCACAGACGGGACAGGGGGCTGATGGCTACACCTTC. Translating it yields CASSPQTGQGADGYTF. Together with reference TRBV7-2 and TRBJ1-2, the CDR3 gives the full variable domain: GAGVSQSPSNKVTEKGKDVELRCDPISGHTALYWYRQSLGQGLEFLIYFQGNSAPDKSGLPSDRFSAERTGGSVSTLTIQRTQQEDSAVYLCASSPQTGQGADGYTFGSGTRLTVV.

This clonotype was counted only a few times. The V call is TRBV7-2, the J call TRBJ2-3; TRBD2 matches at 10 bases. V gave up 5 bases and J gave up 8 bases; unmatched junction bases: 10. Per the germline V gene, CDR1 is SGHTA and CDR2 is FQGNSA. This CDR3 comprises 15 residues. CDR3 in amino acids: CASSLSGGAVGTQYF. In DNA form, the CDR3 reads TGTGCCAGCAGCCTCAGCGGGGGGGCAGTTGGTACGCAGTATTTT.

This clonotype has more than one count but fewer than ten. The chain couples TRBV12-3 or TRBV12-4 to TRBJ2-3, with D possibly being TRBD1 (6 bases). The CDR3 contains 14 residues. Trimming shortened V by 7 bases and J by 0 bases, and 11 bases separated the two germline ends. The CDR3 sequence: CASIRDTSTDTQYF. The CDR3 nucleotides read TGTGCCAGCATTCGGGACACTAGCACAGATACGCAGTATTTT.

This clonotype was picked up a small number of times. The chain links TRBV28 to TRBJ1-2, with D tentatively TRBD1 (6 bases). CDR1 and CDR2 from the germline V gene are MDHEN and SYDVKM. V shed 5 bases and J shed 2 bases, with 9 bases lying between them. The CDR3 is 13 residues long. The CDR3 sequence is CASSTQGNYGYTF. The CDR3 bases are TGTGCCAGCAGTACCCAGGGGAACTATGGCTACACCTTC.

This clonotype was observed a few times. The genes are TRBV20-1 and TRBJ1-1; no definite D call. The V gene lost 7 bases and the J gene lost 5 bases, with 11 bases spanning the gap. The V gene's germline CDR1 is DFQATT and CDR2 SNEGSKA (reference sequence). The CDR3 spans 11 residues. DNA of the CDR3: TGCAGTGTCCCCATCAATACTGAAGCTTTCTTT. Its translation is CSVPINTEAFF.

This clonotype was seen more than once but under ten times. This rearrangement joins TRBV5-1 to TRBJ2-5, with D possibly being TRBD1 or TRBD2 (6 bases each). Germline V gives CDR1 SGHRS, CDR2 YFSETQ. This CDR3 is built from 17 residues. V was trimmed by 5 bases and J by 1 base, leaving 21 bases between them. CDR3 coding DNA: TGCGCCAGCAGGGGGGCTTCGGAGGGACGATCCCAAGAGACCCAGTACTTC. Its protein product is CASRGASEGRSQETQYF.

The chain carries TRBV9 and TRBJ2-2; 10 positions match TRBD1. The J segment lost 6 bases and the V segment lost 2 bases, leaving 13 bases of the junction unmatched. This CDR3 spans 18 amino acids. Germline V gene lookup returns CDR1 SGDLS and CDR2 YYNGEE. The CDR3 DNA reads as TGTGCCAGCAGCGTCCTTATACCGGGACAGGGGAGAGCCGGGGAGCTGTTTTTT. Amino acids: CASSVLIPGQGRAGELFF.

The chain employs TRBV19 and TRBJ2-3, with a possible D match to TRBD2 (7 bases). The V gene's germline CDR1 is LNHDA and CDR2 SQIVND (reference sequence). V lost 10 bases and J 5 bases, leaving 19 bases between the germline ends. CDR3 length: 14 amino acids. The CDR3, as DNA: TGTGCCACTCAAAGGGGGGGCCCGGGAGATACGCAGTATTTT. Translated, it gives CATQRGGPGDTQYF.

This clonotype has a handful of counts. The rearrangement uses TRBV7-9 and TRBJ2-7; perhaps TRBD1 as D (6 bases). Trimming pared 3 bases from V and 2 bases from J, leaving 11 bases between. Looked up from germline, CDR1 is SEHNR and CDR2 is FQNEAQ (reference sequence). This CDR3 has 14 residues. CDR3 sequence (DNA): TGTGCCAGCAGCTTTATGGGGGCCCCCTACGAGCAGTACTTC. Protein product: CASSFMGAPYEQYF.

The V call is TRBV20-1, the J call TRBJ2-7; perhaps TRBD1 as D (6 bases). V dropped 4 bases and J dropped 4 bases, with 11 bases sitting between them. Germline V gene lookup returns CDR1 DFQATT and CDR2 SNEGSKA (reference sequence). The CDR3 runs to 12 residues. The CDR3 nucleotides are TGCAGTGCTACTAATACAGGGTACGAGCAGTACTTC. Amino acids: CSATNTGYEQYF.

This clonotype was counted a few times. J is TRBJ1-4 and V is TRBV4-1, with D maybe TRBD1 (6 bases). Between the trimmed V and J ends, which lost 5 bases and 6 bases, there was a span of 19 bases. Germline assignment: CDR1 MGHRA and CDR2 YSYEKL. CDR3 size: 16 residues. The CDR3 region is CASSKKVQGIDEKLFF. DNA for the CDR3: TGCGCCAGCAGCAAAAAAGTACAGGGAATTGATGAAAAACTGTTTTTT.

This chain joins TRBV12-3 or TRBV12-4 and TRBJ2-6; D gene unclear. V dropped 5 bases and J dropped 0 bases, with 8 bases sitting between them. The CDR3 totals 15 residues. CDR3 residues: CASSPVSSGANVLTF. The CDR3 nucleotides are TGTGCCAGCAGTCCCGTGAGCTCTGGGGCCAACGTCCTGACTTTC.

The chain uses TRBV7-8 and TRBJ2-5; D unclear. The CDR3 consists of 12 residues. In germline, CDR1 is SGHVS, CDR2 FQNEAQ. Trimming cost V 1 base and J 5 bases, with 5 bases left between them. The CDR3 coding sequence is TGTGCCAGCAGCTTAGTTCTTGAGACCCAGTACTTC. This encodes CASSLVLETQYF. Combining the CDR3 with reference TRBV7-8 and TRBJ2-5 gives the whole variable domain GAGVSQSPRYKVAKRGQDVALRCDPISGHVSLFWYQQALGQGPEFLTYFQNEAQLDKSGLPSDRFFAERPEGSVSTLKIQRTQQEDSAVYLCASSLVLETQYFGPGTRLLVL.

This clonotype was counted a few times. The chain recombines TRBV7-2 with TRBJ2-4, with 7 bases matching TRBD1. Germline V lookup: CDR1 SGHTA, CDR2 FQGNSA. The CDR3 totals 12 residues. V shed 5 bases and J 10 bases; nucleotides not matched to a gene: 5. Here the CDR3 DNA reads TGTGCCAGCAGCCCGGGACAGTCGATTCAGTACTTC. Translated, it gives CASSPGQSIQYF. The entire variable domain, with the rest obtained from reference TRBV7-2 and TRBJ2-4, is as follows: GAGVSQSPSNKVTEKGKDVELRCDPISGHTALYWYRQSLGQGLEFLIYFQGNSAPDKSGLPSDRFSAERTGGSVSTLTIQRTQQEDSAVYLCASSPGQSIQYFGAGTRLSVL.

This clonotype turned up a few times. CDR3 residues: CASRGTVDTEAFF. CDR3 nucleotides: TGTGCCAGCAGGGGGACGGTGGACACTGAAGCTTTCTTT. This sequence joins TRBV6-5 and TRBJ1-1; the D gene is possibly TRBD1 (5 bases). This CDR3 is 13 amino acids long. V was trimmed by 6 bases and J by 3 bases, leaving 11 bases between them. The germline V gene encodes CDR1 MNHEY and CDR2 SVGAGI.

Many counts were recorded for this clonotype. The chain recombines TRBV29-1 with TRBJ2-5; TRBD1 matches 7 bases. CDR3 size: 14 residues. Germline V gene sequence: CDR1 SQVTM, CDR2 ANQGSEA. The V segment lost 2 bases and the J segment 5 bases; nucleotides outside the gene matches: 8. DNA of the CDR3: TGCAGCGTTGAATTCGCGAGGGGGCGGGAGACCCAGTACTTC. This codes for CSVEFARGRETQYF.

This clonotype was seen at least ten times. The genes are TRBV5-1 and TRBJ2-2; either TRBD1 or TRBD2 may fit D (5 bases each). V lost 0 bases and J 2 bases, leaving 11 bases between the germline ends. The CDR3 has 16 amino acids. Germline assignment: CDR1 SGHRS and CDR2 YFSETQ. This CDR3 is CASSLVGPLNTGELFF. The CDR3 nucleotides read TGCGCCAGCAGCTTGGTGGGACCACTCAACACCGGGGAGCTGTTTTTT. Based on the CDR3 plus reference TRBV5-1 and TRBJ2-2, the full variable domain is KAGVTQTPRYLIKTRGQQVTLSCSPISGHRSVSWYQQTPGQGLQFLFEYFSETQRNKGNFPGRFSGRQFSNSRSEMNVSTLELGDSALYLCASSLVGPLNTGELFFGEGSRLTVL.

This chain joins TRBV6-1 and TRBJ2-3; the match to TRBD1 covers 8 bases. Germline assignment: CDR1 MNHNS and CDR2 SASEGT. The trim removed 6 bases at V and 8 bases at J, leaving 7 bases unmatched. This CDR3 is 13 amino acids long. CDR3: CASRDRVVSTQYF. DNA of the CDR3: TGTGCCAGCAGGGACAGGGTGGTTAGTACGCAGTATTTT.